This TCR beta chain was observed in a study of cytomegalovirus exposure and HLA in healthy donors (dated by TCRdb to 2015 to 2018). The study in broad terms: An earlier analysis of under 600 of the donors reported 276 Gb of sequence data and roughly 100 million unique TCR beta sequences from approximately 180 million T cells. Genome-wide SNP genotypes for about 65% of the 666 donors were used in a later genetic analysis, which treated that subset as a discovery cohort. A later analysis re-analyzed previously published TCR beta repertoires from several hundred donors and added high-resolution HLA genotyping to study TCR occurrence patterns. HLA typing covered class I and class II loci at four-digit resolution. Donor age, sex, ethnicity and CMV serostatus were compiled alongside the repertoire data. To predict cytomegalovirus infection status, the study brought together high-throughput TCR immunosequencing, statistical association of individual TCRs with disease status, and machine learning. About 300 gigabases of sequencing data and around 87 million unique TCR sequences were included in an early release covering over 600 HLA-typed donors. In an earlier analysis of roughly 600 of the donors, high-throughput TCR beta sequencing was used to judge whether each TCR beta V gene segment behaved as functional or pseudogenic. Because of strong linkage in the cohort, roughly five DR-DQ haplotypes were treated as single units for association and clustering. Across 398 genotyped donors of the cohort, an average of approximately 220,000 unique TCR beta nucleotide sequences per donor were sequenced, and 15% to 20% of those sequences were non-productive. The study aimed to test whether signatures of past pathogen exposure could be identified by cataloging public T cell receptors. Every discovery cohort repertoire had been produced on one sequencing platform. Of the approximately 400 genotyped donors, about 80% fell in the genetic ancestry cluster associated with self-reported Caucasian donors. The later analysis used no new phenotypic data to find candidate immune exposures, relying instead on TCR beta sequences and their occurrence across donors. The number of donors typed differed by locus, with roughly 629-640 for A, B, C, DRB1 and DQB1, approximately 500 for DQA1, over 600 for DPA1, and some 450 for DPB1. The T cell repertoires of 666 subjects were profiled by immunosequencing and related to cytomegalovirus serostatus. A separate validation cohort of over 95 different subjects was used in addition to the roughly 700-subject first cohort.

The CDR3 goes from the cysteine to the phenylalanine over 14 residues. Only the CDR3 portion is preserved as DNA: 42 bases, with reading frame beginning at the first base. Compared with germline, V lacks 4 bases and J lacks 7 bases; bases without a gene match: 9. Taken from the germline V gene, the CDR1 and CDR2 loops are SNHLY and FYNNEI. Summary of the overall study and its limitations: A later analysis found that HLA-associated TCR beta chains were more clonally expanded and had lower generation probabilities than equally common non-associated chains. In both the original and validation cohorts, the classifier was reported to diagnose cytomegalovirus status with high specificity and sensitivity. An earlier analysis of approximately 590 of the donors showed that most TCR beta V segments appeared in productive rearrangements either about 87% or about 30% of the time, which broadly matched IMGT annotations. According to a later genetic analysis, donors in an Asian-associated ancestry cluster had fewer N-insertions in productive TCRs than the roughly 660-donor mean. Several of the top co-occurrence clusters appeared to be linked to parvovirus B19, influenza, CMV and Epstein-Barr virus, according to a later analysis. According to a later analysis, most CMV-associated TCR beta chains appeared to be HLA-restricted, and the HLA associations seemed to be driven largely by CMV exposure. Most TCR sequences were observed very rarely across donors, whereas some public TCRs were present in many individuals. The authors suggested that the approach could potentially be generalized to other disease states and immunological phenotypes. In vitro tests confirmed that three of the cytomegalovirus-associated TCR beta chains recognize cytomegalovirus antigens. Assigning TCR associations to individual alleles was difficult when HLA alleles, especially DR and DQ, strongly co-occurred. According to a later analysis, TCR association rates differed among HLA loci, with DRB1 alleles showing the most associated TCRs and HLA-C alleles showing the fewest. An association between a missense DCLRE1C variant and V-gene and J-gene trimming of TCR beta chains was found in a later genetic analysis and replicated in an independent cohort. Roughly uniform sequencing depth across donors was assumed in presence/absence analyses, although this assumption may not hold. HLA typing was unavailable for some donors at each locus, so association tests used only the typed subset. A further reported finding was that TCR beta sequences accurately predicted the HLA-A and HLA-B alleles for most subjects in the first cohort. The cohort was sequenced for TCR beta chains only, and without alpha or paired-chain data the features that could be detected were limited. A group of highly shared sequence variants was considered likely to be a technical artifact of the sequencing pipeline. Some IMGT-functional V segments, including TRBV6-2 and TRBV6-3, could not be distinguished by the 87-base-pair reads and were therefore excluded. The only immune exposure information available for the cohort was CMV serostatus. Linkage disequilibrium might explain the correlated functional status among segregating V segments, but an unknown experimental factor could not be excluded. Because counts were too low, roughly 16 rarely observed V segments, including chromosome 9 orphons, were excluded from the earlier analysis of 587 of the donors. In the study, roughly 160 TCR beta chains were listed as associated with cytomegalovirus. A later analysis associated about 18,000 TCR beta sequences with specific HLA alleles at a false discovery rate of 0.05.

In total, over 600 healthy bone marrow donors made up the cohort. Cohort members were all nominally healthy when sampled, although unrecorded immune exposures were likely present. The donor was CMV seropositive and was included in the group of 289 seropositive cohort members. A peripheral blood sample was collected from each donor, and TCR beta sequencing was performed on peripheral blood mononuclear cells. Genomic DNA extraction from the blood cell samples was performed with the Qiagen DNeasy Blood Extraction Kit. To note about this clone: Its specific antigen is unknown. One base away there is no much larger clone; base qualities are not given.

The method behind the library was the immunoSEQ multiplex PCR assay. The multiplex PCR relied on a mix of 60 forward primers for TCR Vbeta segments and 13 reverse primers for TCR Jbeta segments. A multiplex PCR assay on genomic DNA amplified the CDR3 region of rearranged TCR beta genes. The Illumina HiSeq System was used to sequence the amplified TCR beta libraries as 87-base-pair reads. Per the source publication's procedure: A later analysis counted about 80 million unique TCR beta chains across the 666 repertoires, and 10 million to 12 million of these chains were shared by at least two donors. A nearest-neighbor algorithm error-corrected the raw reads and collapsed the reads into unique sequences, merging closely related sequences to remove PCR and sequencing errors. To assign V, D and J gene segments, CDR3 sequences were aligned to IMGT reference sequences. Each retained sequence needed at least a six-nucleotide match to both a V gene segment and a J gene segment. A rearrangement was called productive if the CDR3 had no stop codons and remained in frame with V and J, and every other rearrangement was called non-productive. CDR3 was defined according to IMGT convention as the region running from the second conserved V-encoded cysteine to the conserved J-encoded phenylalanine. In an earlier analysis of approximately 590 of the donors, sequences lacking an unambiguous match to a single V gene segment were excluded. An earlier analysis of about 600 of the donors called V segments functional above 56.7% productive rearrangements and segregating when the between-donor standard deviation exceeded 5%. A statistical classification framework was built for diagnosing cytomegalovirus status from the catalog of TCR beta chain sequences. In a later analysis, V and J genes were assigned by comparing TCR nucleotide sequences against IMGT/GENE-DB human TR gene sequences. The TCRdist pipeline was used in a later analysis to assign CDR3 sequences and most-parsimonious VDJ recombination scenarios. A later analysis defined each TCR beta chain by its CDR3 amino acid sequence plus V-gene family, and excluded reads lacking a unique V-gene family. A later analysis removed nearly 600 highly shared, low-generation-probability nucleotide sequences to deal with suspected cross-contamination and a sequencing artifact. For each public chain, a later analysis derived a clonal expansion index from normalized ranks of inferred template counts within each repertoire. Generation probabilities in a later analysis came from a VDJ recombination model fitted to out-of-frame rearrangements, and those results were checked against IGoR. A later analysis scored TCR-TCR, TCR-HLA and TCR-CMV co-occurrence with hypergeometric tests, applying a repertoire-size bias correction to TCR pairs. To estimate false discovery rates, a later analysis permuted the HLA or CMV assignments 20 times. In a later analysis, co-occurring TCRs were grouped using DBSCAN, and TCRdist sequence similarity was added for clustering within HLA-allele-positive subsets. Repertoires with fewer than 30,000 or more than 120,000 public chains were left out of co-occurrence clustering, as were about 5 repertoires with anomalous nucleotide sharing. What TCRdb holds here is the immuneACCESS table cut down to in-frame rearrangements. Part of the clones is not present; checked against another copy, under half of the missing clones reflect an unresolved V gene, and the others are unexplained. V and J calls and clone size are as listed in that table; D and trimming were resolved from the DNA. Recorded for this sample are 130,000 to 150,000 clones; 64% of them occurred a single time. Clones ranked in the top ten supply 2.5% to 3.5% of the sample.

The sequence links TRBV2 to TRBJ2-5, and TRBD1 matches 7 of the central bases. The receptor was derived from a woman aged 25 to 45 in good health and CMV-seropositive. The sample taken for sequencing was PBMCs. The nucleotide sequence reads TGTGCCAGCAGTGTGGGACAGAGCGTTCGGACCCAGTACTTC. Translated, it reads CASSVGQSVRTQYF.